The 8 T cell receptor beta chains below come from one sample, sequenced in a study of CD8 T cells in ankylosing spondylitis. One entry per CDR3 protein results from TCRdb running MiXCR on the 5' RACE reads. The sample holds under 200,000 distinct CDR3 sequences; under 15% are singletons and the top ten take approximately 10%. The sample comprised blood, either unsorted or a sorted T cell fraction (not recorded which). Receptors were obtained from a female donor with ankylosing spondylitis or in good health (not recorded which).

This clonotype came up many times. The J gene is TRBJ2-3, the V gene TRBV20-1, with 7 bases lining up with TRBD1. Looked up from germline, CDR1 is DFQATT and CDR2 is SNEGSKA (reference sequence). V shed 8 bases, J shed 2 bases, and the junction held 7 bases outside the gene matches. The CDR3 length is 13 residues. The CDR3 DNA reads TGCAGTCAAGGGGGCAGGCACACAGATACGCAGTATTTT. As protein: CSQGGRHTDTQYF.

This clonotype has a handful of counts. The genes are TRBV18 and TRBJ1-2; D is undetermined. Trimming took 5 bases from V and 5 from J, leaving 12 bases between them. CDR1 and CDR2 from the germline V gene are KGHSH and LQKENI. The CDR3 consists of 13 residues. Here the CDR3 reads CASSTFGQYGYTF. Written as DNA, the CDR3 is TGTGCCAGCTCAACATTCGGCCAATATGGCTACACCTTC.

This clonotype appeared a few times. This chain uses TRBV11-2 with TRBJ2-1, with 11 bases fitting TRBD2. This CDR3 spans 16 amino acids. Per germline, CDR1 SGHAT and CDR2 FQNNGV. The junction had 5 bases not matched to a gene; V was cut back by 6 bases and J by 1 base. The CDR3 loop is CASRPLAGVSYNEQFF. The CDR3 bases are TGTGCCAGCAGACCACTAGCGGGAGTTTCCTACAATGAGCAGTTCTTC.

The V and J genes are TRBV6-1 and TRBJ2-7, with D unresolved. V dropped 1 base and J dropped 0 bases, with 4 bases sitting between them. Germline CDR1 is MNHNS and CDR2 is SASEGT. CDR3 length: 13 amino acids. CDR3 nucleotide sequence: TGTGCCAGCAGTGAAGGCATCTCCTACGAGCAGTACTTC. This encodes CASSEGISYEQYF.

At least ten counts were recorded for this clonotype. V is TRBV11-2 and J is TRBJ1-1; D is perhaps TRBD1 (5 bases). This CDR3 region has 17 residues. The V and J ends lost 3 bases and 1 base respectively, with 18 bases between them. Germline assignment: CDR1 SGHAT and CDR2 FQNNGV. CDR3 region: CASSFTRVGARNTEAFF. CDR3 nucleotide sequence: TGTGCCAGCAGCTTTACCCGTGTCGGGGCGCGGAACACTGAAGCTTTCTTT.

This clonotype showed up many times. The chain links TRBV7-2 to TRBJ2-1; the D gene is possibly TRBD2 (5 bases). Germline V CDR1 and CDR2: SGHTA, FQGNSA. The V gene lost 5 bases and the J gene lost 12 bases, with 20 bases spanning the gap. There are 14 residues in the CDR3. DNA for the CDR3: TGTGCCAGCAGCCCCCGGCCTAGCCCGGCGGTGCAGTTCTTC. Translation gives CASSPRPSPAVQFF.

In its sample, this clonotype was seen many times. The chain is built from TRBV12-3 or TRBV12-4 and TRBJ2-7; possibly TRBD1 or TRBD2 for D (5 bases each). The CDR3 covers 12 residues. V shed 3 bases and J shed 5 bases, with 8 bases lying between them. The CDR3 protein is CASSFGGDEQYF. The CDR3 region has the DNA TGTGCCAGCAGTTTTGGGGGAGACGAGCAGTACTTC.

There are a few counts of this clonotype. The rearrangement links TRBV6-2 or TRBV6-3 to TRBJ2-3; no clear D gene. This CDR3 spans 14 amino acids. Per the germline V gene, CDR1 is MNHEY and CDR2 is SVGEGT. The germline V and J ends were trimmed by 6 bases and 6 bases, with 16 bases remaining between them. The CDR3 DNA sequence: TGTGCCAGCAGGGCATTCAGTCCCAAGGATACGCAGTATTTT. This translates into CASRAFSPKDTQYF.